This entry lists 11 T cell receptor beta chains sequenced from one sample in a study of long-term antiretroviral therapy in people with HIV. The authors ran the immunoSEQ assay, v3.0, at survey level. Sequencing used immunoSEQ multiplex PCR; TCRdb keeps in-frame clones, though not all of them. The table lists around 15,000 clones, around 80% of them singletons, with 20% to 25% in the top ten. The specimen comprised unsorted PBMCs, sampled 2.1 years after starting antiretroviral therapy. The receptors shown here come from a man in his forties with HIV.

The table lists this clone with a count of one. The rearrangement links TRBV27 to TRBJ2-2, with 8 nucleotides matching TRBD1. V dropped 4 bases and J dropped 2; count of bases not matched to a gene: 3. This CDR3 is built from 15 residues. CDR1 MNHEY and CDR2 SMNVEV come from the germline V gene (reference sequence). CDR3: CASSSDRGNTGELFF. CDR3 bases: TGTGCCAGCAGTTCAGACAGGGGCAACACCGGGGAGCTGTTTTTT.

V is TRBV7-2 and J is TRBJ1-1; no reliable D call. CDR1 SGHTA and CDR2 FQGNSA come from the germline V gene. The CDR3 sequence is 17 residues long. V lost 1 base, J lost 4 bases, and 19 bases lay in between. The CDR3 sequence is CASSLGYFVGFGTEAFF. DNA of the CDR3: TGTGCCAGCAGCTTAGGTTACTTCGTGGGGTTCGGCACTGAAGCTTTCTTT.

This clone has only one observation. The chain recombines TRBV27 with TRBJ2-3, with 11 bases fitting TRBD2. The CDR3 runs 15 residues. Germline CDR1 is MNHEY and CDR2 is SMNVEV (reference sequence). The V gene end was trimmed by 4 bases and the J gene end by 2 bases; junction bases not matched to a gene: 2. For the CDR3, the DNA is TGTGCCAGCAGTTCTAGCGGGGGGCACACAGATACGCAGTATTTT. Its protein is CASSSSGGHTDTQYF.

The rearrangement uses TRBV5-1 and TRBJ1-1, with D unclear. The CDR3 spans 16 residues. Germline V gives CDR1 SGHRS, CDR2 YFSETQ. Trimming took off 0 bases at V and 1 base at J, with 13 bases between the two ends. CDR3 DNA: TGCGCCAGCAGCTTGGCCTCAGAGGGTACGAACACTGAAGCTTTCTTT. This encodes CASSLASEGTNTEAFF.

By its share, this clone is medium-sized (0.01 to 0.1%). The J gene is TRBJ1-5, the V gene TRBV5-5; TRBD1 matches at 9 bases. The germline V gene encodes CDR1 SGHKS and CDR2 YYEKEE (reference sequence). Trimming removed 4 bases from V and 3 bases from J; junction bases left unmatched: 5. The CDR3 has 15 amino acids. Here the CDR3 DNA reads TGTGCCAGCAGCCAGGGACAGGGTTACAATCAGCCCCAGCATTTT. Amino acid sequence: CASSQGQGYNQPQHF.

The V gene is TRBV6-5, the J gene TRBJ2-7; 7 nucleotides line up with TRBD2. The germline gives CDR1 MNHEY, CDR2 SVGAGI. Trimming cost V 2 bases and J 3 bases; bases outside gene matches: 7. The CDR3 is 15 residues long. In nucleotides, the CDR3 is TGTGCCAGCAGTTACACGGGGGGAGTCGGCTACGAGCAGTACTTC. Protein sequence: CASSYTGGVGYEQYF.

The CDR3 here is CSVAGVLNTEAFF. The CDR3 DNA is TGCAGCGTTGCGGGGGTCCTGAACACTGAAGCTTTCTTT. The chain combines TRBV29-1 with TRBJ1-1, with TRBD1 as a possible D gene (5 bases). The germline gives CDR1 SQVTM, CDR2 ANQGSEA. V was trimmed by 4 bases and J by 0 bases, leaving 9 bases between them. The CDR3 contains 13 residues.

This chain connects TRBV19 to TRBJ2-3; perhaps TRBD2 as D (6 bases). The V and J ends lost 3 bases and 5 bases respectively, with 9 bases between them. The germline V gene encodes CDR1 LNHDA and CDR2 SQIVND (reference sequence). CDR3 size: 13 residues. CDR3 region: CASSMIGGDTQYF. The DNA of the CDR3 is TGTGCCAGTAGTATGATCGGGGGAGATACGCAGTATTTT.

V and J are TRBV11-2 and TRBJ2-3, with D perhaps being TRBD1 or TRBD2 (5 bases each). This CDR3 has 15 residues. CDR1 is SGHAT and CDR2 is FQNNGV in the germline V gene. V was clipped by 5 bases and J by 2 bases, with 14 bases between them. DNA for the CDR3: TGTGCCAGCAGCCCCGTGGGGCTAGCCACAGATACGCAGTATTTT. It specifies CASSPVGLATDTQYF.

The chain is built from TRBV6-5 and TRBJ1-1; D is unresolved. The germline gives CDR1 MNHEY, CDR2 SVGAGI. The CDR3 is 13 amino acids. V lost 9 bases to trimming and J lost 1 base, with 12 bases between them. The CDR3 spells CASCGRSNTEAFF. Written as DNA, the CDR3 is TGTGCCAGTTGTGGCAGGTCGAACACTGAAGCTTTCTTT.

The chain has TRBV2 and TRBJ1-1; D is unresolved. This CDR3 contains 12 residues. The germline V gene encodes CDR1 SNHLY and CDR2 FYNNEI. Trimming stripped 11 bases from V and 1 base from J, with 11 bases between. The CDR3 loop is CALRLQNTEAFF. The CDR3 DNA reads as TGTGCCCTCCGGCTGCAGAACACTGAAGCTTTCTTT.